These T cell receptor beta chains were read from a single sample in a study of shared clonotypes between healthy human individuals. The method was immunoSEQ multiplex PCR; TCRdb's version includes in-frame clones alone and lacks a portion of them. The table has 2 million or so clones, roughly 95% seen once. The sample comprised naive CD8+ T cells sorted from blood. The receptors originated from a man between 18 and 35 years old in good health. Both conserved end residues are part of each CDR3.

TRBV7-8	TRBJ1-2	CASSLGQNYGYTF
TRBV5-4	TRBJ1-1	CASSWGGTEAFF
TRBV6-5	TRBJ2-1	CASSYSTGDFYNEQFF
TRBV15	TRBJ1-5	CATSIDYQPQHF
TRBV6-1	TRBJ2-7	CASSENVVHEQYF
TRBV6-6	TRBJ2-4	CASSYGGGHENIQYF
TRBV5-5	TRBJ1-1	CASSFPKQGGDTEAFF
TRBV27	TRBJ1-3	CASSPSQGHSGNTIYF
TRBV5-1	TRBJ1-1	CASSGAGQGSTEAFF
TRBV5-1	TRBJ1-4	CASSLGGLDEKLFF
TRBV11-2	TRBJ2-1	CASSLDIGLAGDEQFF
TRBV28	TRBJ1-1	CASSLMQNTEAFF
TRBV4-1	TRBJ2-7	CASSQVPPAGARSYEQYF
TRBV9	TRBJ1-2	CASSLWGDYGYTF
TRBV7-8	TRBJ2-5	CASSLVSGEETQYF
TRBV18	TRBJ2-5	CASSPPRGYAEETQYF
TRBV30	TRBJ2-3	CAWSAISGVADTQYF
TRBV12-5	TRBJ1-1	CASAQTGDKGSYTEAFF
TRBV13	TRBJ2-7	CASTLERSPYEQYF
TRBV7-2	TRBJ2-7	CASSLAETSGRYYEQYF
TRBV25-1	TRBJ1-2	CASSEGTGWGEGYTF
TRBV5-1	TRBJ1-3	CASRMDSGTGNTIYF
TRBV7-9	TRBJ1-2	CASSPGQNYGYTF
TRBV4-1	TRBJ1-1	CASSQWEGANHIGAFF
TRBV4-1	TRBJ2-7	CASSQEGQGATYEQYF
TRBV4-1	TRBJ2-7	CASSPGTDMYEQYF
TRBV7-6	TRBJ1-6	CASSNPGGLGSPLHF
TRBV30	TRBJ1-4	CAWSEGGVEKLFF
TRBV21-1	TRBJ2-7	CASSKPPRGRAGVEQYF